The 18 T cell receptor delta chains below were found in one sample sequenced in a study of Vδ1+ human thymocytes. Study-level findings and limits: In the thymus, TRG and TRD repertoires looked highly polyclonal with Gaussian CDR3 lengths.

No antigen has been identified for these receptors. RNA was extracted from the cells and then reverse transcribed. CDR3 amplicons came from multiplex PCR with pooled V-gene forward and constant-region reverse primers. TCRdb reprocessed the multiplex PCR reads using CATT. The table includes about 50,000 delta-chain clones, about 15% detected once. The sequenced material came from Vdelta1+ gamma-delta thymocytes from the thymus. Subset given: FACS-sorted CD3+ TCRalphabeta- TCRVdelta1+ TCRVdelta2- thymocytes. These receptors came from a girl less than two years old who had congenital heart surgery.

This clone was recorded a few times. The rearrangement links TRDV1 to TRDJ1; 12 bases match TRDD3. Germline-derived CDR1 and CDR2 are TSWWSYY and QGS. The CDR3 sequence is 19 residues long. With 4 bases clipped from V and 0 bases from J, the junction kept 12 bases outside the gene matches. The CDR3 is CALGAGAGGYATNTDKLIF. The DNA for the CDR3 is TGTGCTCTTGGGGCTGGAGCTGGGGGATACGCCACGAACACCGATAAACTCATCTTT.

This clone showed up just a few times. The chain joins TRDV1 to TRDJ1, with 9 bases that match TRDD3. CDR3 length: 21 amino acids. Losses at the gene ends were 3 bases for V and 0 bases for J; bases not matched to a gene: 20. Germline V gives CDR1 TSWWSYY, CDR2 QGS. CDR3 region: CALGDEVEWHLGIRDTDKLIF. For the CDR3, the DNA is TGTGCTCTTGGGGATGAAGTTGAGTGGCACTTGGGGATACGCGACACCGATAAACTCATCTTT.

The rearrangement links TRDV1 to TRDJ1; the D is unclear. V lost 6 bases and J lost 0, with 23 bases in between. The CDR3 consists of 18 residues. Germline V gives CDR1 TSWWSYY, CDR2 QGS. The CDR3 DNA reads TGTGCTCTTGGATGTAAGCTAAACTCCCCCCCGTACACCGATAAACTCATCTTT. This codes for CALGCKLNSPPYTDKLIF.

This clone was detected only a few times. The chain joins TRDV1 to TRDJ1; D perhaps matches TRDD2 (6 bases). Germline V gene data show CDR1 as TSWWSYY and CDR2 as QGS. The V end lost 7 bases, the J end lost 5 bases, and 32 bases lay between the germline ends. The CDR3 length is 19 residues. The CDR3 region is CALEAFPYDGNPMGDKLIF. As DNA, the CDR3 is TGTGCTCTTGAGGCCTTCCCATACGACGGTAACCCGATGGGTGATAAACTCATCTTT.

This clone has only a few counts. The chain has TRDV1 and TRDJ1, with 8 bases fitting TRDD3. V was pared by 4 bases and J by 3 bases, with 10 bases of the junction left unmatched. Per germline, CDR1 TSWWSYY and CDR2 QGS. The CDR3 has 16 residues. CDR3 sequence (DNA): TGTGCTCTTGGGGCCCTTCGTCGGGATACGGCCGATAAACTCATCTTT. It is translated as CALGALRRDTADKLIF.

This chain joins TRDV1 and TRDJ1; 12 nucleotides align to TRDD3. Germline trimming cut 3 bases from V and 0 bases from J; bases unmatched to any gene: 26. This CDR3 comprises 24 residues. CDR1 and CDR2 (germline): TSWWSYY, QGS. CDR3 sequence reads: CALGEPTSRRTWNWGIPDTDKLIF. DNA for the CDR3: TGTGCTCTTGGGGAGCCTACCTCCCGACGTACCTGGAACTGGGGGATACCGGACACCGATAAACTCATCTTT.

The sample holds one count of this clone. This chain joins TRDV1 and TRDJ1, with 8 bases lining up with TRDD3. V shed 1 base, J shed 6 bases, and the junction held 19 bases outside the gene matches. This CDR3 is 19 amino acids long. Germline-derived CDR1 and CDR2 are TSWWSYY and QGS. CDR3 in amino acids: CALGERPYTALGVVNKLIF. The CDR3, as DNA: TGTGCTCTTGGGGAACGTCCCTACACGGCACTGGGGGTCGTTAATAAACTCATCTTT.

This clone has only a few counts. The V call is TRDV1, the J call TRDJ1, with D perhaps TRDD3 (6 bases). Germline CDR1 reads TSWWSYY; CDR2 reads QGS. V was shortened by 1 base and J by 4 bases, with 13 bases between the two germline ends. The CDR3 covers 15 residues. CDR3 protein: CALGEHTMGGDKLIF. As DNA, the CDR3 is TGTGCTCTTGGGGAACATACGATGGGGGGCGATAAACTCATCTTT.

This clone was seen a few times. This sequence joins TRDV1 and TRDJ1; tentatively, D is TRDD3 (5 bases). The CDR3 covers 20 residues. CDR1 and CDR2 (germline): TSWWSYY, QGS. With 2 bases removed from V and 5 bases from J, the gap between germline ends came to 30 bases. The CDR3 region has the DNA TGTGCTCTTGGGGAATCGAGCCTAGATCCCTCCCCTCGTGGGGAAGATAAACTCATCTTT. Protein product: CALGESSLDPSPRGEDKLIF.

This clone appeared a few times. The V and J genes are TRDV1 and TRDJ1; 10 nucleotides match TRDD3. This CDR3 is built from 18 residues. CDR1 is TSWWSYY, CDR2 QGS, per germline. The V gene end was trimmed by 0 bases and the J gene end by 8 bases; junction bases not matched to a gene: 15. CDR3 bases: TGTGCTCTTGGGGAACTCTCTTTTCCTTTAACTGGGGGATCGAAACTCATCTTT. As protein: CALGELSFPLTGGSKLIF.

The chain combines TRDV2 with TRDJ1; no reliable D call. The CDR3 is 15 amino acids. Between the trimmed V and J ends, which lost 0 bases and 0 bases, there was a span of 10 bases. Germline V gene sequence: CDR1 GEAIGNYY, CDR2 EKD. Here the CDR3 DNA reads TGTGCCTGTGACACCGCCGCGCCGCACACCGATAAACTCATCTTT. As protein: CACDTAAPHTDKLIF.

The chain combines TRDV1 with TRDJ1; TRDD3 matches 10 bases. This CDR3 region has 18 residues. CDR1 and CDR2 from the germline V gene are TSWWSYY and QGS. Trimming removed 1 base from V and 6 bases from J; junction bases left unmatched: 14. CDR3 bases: TGTGCTCTTGGGGAACGGAGGCACCGGAGCCTGGGGGATAATAAACTCATCTTT. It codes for CALGERRHRSLGDNKLIF.

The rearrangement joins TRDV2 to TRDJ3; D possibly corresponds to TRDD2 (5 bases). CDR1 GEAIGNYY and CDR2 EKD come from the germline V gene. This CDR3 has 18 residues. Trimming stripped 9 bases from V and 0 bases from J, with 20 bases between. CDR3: CAPTVRGPSSWDTRQMFF. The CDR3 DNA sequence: TGTGCCCCTACTGTGCGGGGCCCTAGCTCCTGGGACACCCGACAGATGTTTTTC.

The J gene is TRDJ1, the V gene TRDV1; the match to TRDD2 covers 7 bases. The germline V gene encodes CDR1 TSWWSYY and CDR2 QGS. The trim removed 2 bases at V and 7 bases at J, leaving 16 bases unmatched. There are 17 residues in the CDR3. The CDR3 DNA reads TGTGCTCTTGGGGAATTGTTCCTACGGCGCTGGCCGGCTAAACTCATCTTT. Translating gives CALGELFLRRWPAKLIF.

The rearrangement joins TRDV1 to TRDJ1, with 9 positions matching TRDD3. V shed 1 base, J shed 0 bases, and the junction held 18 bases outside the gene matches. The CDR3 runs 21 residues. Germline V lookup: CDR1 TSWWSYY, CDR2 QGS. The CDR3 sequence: CALGEPLDPVLGDRYTDKLIF. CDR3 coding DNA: TGTGCTCTTGGGGAACCGTTGGACCCAGTACTGGGGGACCGGTACACCGATAAACTCATCTTT.

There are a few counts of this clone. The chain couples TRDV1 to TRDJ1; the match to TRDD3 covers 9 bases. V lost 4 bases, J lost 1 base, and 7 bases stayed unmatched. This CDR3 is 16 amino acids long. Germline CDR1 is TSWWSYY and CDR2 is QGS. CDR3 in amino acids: CALGGPAGGFTDKLIF. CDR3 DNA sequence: TGTGCTCTTGGGGGACCCGCTGGGGGATTCACCGATAAACTCATCTTT.

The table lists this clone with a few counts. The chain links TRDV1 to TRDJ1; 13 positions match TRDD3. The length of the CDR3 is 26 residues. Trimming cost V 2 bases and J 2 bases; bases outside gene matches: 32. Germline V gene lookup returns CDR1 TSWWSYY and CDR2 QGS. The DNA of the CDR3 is TGTGCTCTTGGGGAAAGCGTTGGGGTCTCGCCGGCTACTGGGGGATACGCGTATATTGGAACCGATAAACTCATCTTT. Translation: CALGESVGVSPATGGYAYIGTDKLIF.

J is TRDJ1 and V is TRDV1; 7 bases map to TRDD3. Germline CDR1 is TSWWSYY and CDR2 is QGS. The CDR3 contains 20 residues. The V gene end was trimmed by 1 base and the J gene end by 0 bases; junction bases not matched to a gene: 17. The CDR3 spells CALGEPGPTSGGPYTDKLIF. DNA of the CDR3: TGTGCTCTTGGGGAACCGGGTCCCACGTCTGGGGGGCCCTACACCGATAAACTCATCTTT.